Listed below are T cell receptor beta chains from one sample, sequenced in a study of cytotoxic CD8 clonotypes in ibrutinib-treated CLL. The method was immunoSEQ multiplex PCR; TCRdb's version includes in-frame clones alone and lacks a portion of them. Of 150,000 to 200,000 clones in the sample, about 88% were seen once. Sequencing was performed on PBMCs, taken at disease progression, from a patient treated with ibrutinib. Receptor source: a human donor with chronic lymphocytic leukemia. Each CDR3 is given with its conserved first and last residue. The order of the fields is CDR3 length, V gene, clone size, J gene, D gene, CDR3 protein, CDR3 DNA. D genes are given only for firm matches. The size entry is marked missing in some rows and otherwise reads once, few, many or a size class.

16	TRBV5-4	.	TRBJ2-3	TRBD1	CASSPRTGPSTDTQYF	TGTGCCAGCAGCCCGCGGACAGGGCCCAGCACAGATACGCAGTATTTT
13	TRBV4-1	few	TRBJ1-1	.	CASSQDLRIEAFF	TGCGCCAGCAGCCAAGATCTGCGGATTGAAGCTTTCTTT
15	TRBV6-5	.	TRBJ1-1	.	CASSYVRAGVTEAFF	TGTGCCAGCAGTTACGTTAGAGCAGGGGTCACTGAAGCTTTCTTT
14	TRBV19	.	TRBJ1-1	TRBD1	CASSPGQLNTEAFF	TGTGCCAGTAGCCCGGGACAGTTAAACACTGAAGCTTTCTTT
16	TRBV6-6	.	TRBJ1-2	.	CANSRISGEGNYGYTF	TGTGCCAACAGTCGAATTTCAGGGGAGGGAAACTATGGCTACACCTTC
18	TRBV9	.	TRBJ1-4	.	CASSPPSGQGGPLEKLFF	TGTGCCAGCAGCCCCCCCTCGGGGCAGGGTGGACCTTTGGAAAAACTGTTTTTT
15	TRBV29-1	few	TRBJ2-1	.	CSVEALHREHNEQFF	TGCAGCGTTGAAGCCCTTCACCGGGAGCACAATGAGCAGTTCTTC
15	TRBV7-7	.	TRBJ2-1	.	CASSPLRTDYNEQFF	TGTGCCAGCAGCCCATTAAGGACCGATTACAATGAGCAGTTCTTC
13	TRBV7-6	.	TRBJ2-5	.	CASRRAGEETQYF	TGTGCCAGTAGAAGGGCGGGTGAAGAGACCCAGTACTTC
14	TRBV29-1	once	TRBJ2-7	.	CSVVPGTNSYEQYF	TGCAGCGTTGTGCCCGGGACAAACTCCTACGAGCAGTACTTC
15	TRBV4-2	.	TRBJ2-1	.	CASSQDSGSHNEQFF	TGTGCCAGCAGCCAAGATTCGGGCAGCCACAATGAGCAGTTCTTC
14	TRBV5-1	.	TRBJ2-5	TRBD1	CASSRGQGGETQYF	TGCGCCAGCAGCCGGGGACAGGGGGGAGAGACCCAGTACTTC
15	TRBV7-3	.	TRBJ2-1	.	CASSLRLGENNEQFF	TGTGCCAGCAGCTTACGACTAGGGGAAAACAATGAGCAGTTCTTC
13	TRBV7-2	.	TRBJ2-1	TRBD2	CASSLTSVNEQFF	TGTGCCAGCAGCTTGACTAGCGTAAATGAGCAGTTCTTC
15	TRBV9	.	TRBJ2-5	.	CASSVLTIIGETQYF	TGTGCCAGCAGCGTACTCACGATCATAGGGGAGACCCAGTACTTC
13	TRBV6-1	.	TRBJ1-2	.	CASSDRAVYGYTF	TGTGCCAGCAGTGATAGGGCAGTCTATGGCTACACCTTC
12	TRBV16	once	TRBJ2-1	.	CASSPSPNEQFF	TGTGCCAGCAGCCCTTCGCCCAATGAGCAGTTCTTC